The clone carrying this TCR beta chain was counted ten times or more. Its antigen is not identified. This CDR3 comprises 13 residues. The V end lost 5 bases, the J end lost 0 bases, and 10 bases lay between the germline ends. Germline CDR1 DFQATT, CDR2 SNEGSKA (reference sequence). From about 0.45 ug total RNA, TCR beta cDNA was generated with a primer in the constant region. Amplification in three nested multiplex PCR rounds with slightly modified ARM-PCR gave rise to TCR beta libraries. With TRBV1-TRBV30 forward primers and a C-beta reverse primer, the first two PCR rounds were run for roughly 10 cycles each. In TCRdb, the multiplex PCR reads were re-called with MiXCR into one record per CDR3 protein. Of more than 50,000 distinct CDR3 sequences listed, 70% to 75% are singletons. The sample comes from a study of tumor-infiltrating lymphocytes in primary liver carcinoma. Study-wide results and limits: For tumor-adjacent and tumor-blood pairs, overlap was less than that seen for tumor region pairs.

Taking about 20-31 mg of unsorted bulk tissue, the authors co-extracted RNA and DNA. The sequenced material came from liver tumor tissue from sampling region 2. Stated subset: tumor region T2, inferior pole. This receptor was taken from a man aged 40-49 years with primary liver carcinoma and hepatitis B virus infection. The chain is built from TRBV20-1 and TRBJ1-1; tentative D call: TRBD1 (5 bases). The DNA for the CDR3 is TGCAGTGCTGGGGGAGTACTGAACACTGAAGCTTTCTTT. The encoded protein is CSAGGVLNTEAFF.